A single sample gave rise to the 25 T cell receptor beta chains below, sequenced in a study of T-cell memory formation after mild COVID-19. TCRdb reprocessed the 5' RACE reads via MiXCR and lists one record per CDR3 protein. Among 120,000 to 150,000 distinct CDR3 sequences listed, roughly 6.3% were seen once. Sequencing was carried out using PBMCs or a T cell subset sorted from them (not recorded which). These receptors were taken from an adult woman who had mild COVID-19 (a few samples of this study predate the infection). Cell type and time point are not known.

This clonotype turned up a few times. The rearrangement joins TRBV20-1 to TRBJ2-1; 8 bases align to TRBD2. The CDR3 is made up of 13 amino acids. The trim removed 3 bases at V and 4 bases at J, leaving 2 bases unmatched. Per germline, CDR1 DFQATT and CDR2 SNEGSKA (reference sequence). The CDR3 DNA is TGCAGTGCTAGTAGCGGGATATACAATGAGCAGTTCTTC. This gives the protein CSASSGIYNEQFF.

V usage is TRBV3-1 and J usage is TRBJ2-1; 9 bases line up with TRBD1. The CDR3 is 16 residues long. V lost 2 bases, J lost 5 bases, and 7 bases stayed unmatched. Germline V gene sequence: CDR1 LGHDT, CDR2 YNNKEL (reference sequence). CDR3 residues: CASSQPGQGRHNEQFF. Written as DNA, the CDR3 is TGTGCCAGCAGCCAACCGGGACAGGGAAGACACAATGAGCAGTTCTTC.

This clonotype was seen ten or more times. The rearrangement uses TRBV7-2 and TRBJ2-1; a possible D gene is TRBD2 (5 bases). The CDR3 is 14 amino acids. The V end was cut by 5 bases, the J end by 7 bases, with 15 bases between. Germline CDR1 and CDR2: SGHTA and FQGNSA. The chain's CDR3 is CASSPGIARNEQFF. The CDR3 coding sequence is TGTGCCAGCAGCCCCGGGATAGCGAGGAATGAGCAGTTCTTC.

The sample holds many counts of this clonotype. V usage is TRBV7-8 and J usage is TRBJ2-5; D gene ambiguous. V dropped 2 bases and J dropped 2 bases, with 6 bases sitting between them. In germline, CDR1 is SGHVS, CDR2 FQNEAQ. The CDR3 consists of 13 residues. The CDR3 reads CASSLYQQETQYF. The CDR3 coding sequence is TGTGCCAGCAGCTTATACCAGCAAGAGACCCAGTACTTC.

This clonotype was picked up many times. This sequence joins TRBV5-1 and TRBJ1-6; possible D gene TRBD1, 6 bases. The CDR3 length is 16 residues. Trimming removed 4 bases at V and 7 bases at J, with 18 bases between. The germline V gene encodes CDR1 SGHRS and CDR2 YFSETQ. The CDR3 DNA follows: TGCGCCAGCAGCGAACAGCATCAGGGGAAGAATTCACCCCTCCACTTT. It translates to CASSEQHQGKNSPLHF.

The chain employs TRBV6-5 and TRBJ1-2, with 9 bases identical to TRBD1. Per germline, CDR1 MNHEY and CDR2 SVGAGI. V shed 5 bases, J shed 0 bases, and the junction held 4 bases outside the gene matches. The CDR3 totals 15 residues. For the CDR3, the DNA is TGTGCCAGCAGTCTAACAGGGGGCGCTAACTATGGCTACACCTTC. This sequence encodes CASSLTGGANYGYTF.

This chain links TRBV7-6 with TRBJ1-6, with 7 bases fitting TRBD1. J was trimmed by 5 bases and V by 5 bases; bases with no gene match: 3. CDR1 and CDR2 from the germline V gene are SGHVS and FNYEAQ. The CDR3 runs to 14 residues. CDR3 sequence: CASSPGQHNSPLHF. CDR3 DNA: TGTGCCAGCAGCCCGGGACAGCATAATTCACCCCTCCACTTT.

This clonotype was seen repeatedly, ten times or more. CDR3 coding DNA: TGCAGCGTCGGGACTAGCGGGGCCGGATATGAGCAGTTCTTC. It is translated as CSVGTSGAGYEQFF. This rearrangement joins TRBV29-1 to TRBJ2-1, with 13 bases fitting TRBD2. The J segment lost 8 bases and the V segment lost 6 bases, leaving 7 bases of the junction unmatched. The CDR3 length is 14 residues. CDR1 and CDR2 from the germline V gene are SQVTM and ANQGSEA.

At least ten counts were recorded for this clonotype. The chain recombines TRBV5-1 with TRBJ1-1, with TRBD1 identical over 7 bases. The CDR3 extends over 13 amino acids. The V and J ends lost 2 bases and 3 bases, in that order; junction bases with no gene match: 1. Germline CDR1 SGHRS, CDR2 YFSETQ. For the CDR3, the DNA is TGCGCCAGCAGCTTCGGACAGGACACTGAAGCTTTCTTT. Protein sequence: CASSFGQDTEAFF.

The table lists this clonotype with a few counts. CDR3 residues: CASAEANQPQHF. The CDR3 nucleotides are TGTGCCTCCGCGGAGGCGAATCAGCCCCAGCATTTT. The rearrangement links TRBV7-2 to TRBJ1-5, with no clear D. The CDR3 covers 12 residues. The V end lost 11 bases, the J end lost 4 bases, and 12 bases lay between the germline ends. Per germline, CDR1 SGHTA and CDR2 FQGNSA.

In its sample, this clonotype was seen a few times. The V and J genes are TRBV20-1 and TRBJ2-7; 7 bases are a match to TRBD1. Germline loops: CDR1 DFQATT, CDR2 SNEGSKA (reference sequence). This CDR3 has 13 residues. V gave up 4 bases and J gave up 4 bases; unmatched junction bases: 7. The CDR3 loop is CSATSPTGYEQYF. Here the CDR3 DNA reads TGCAGTGCTACATCACCGACAGGGTACGAGCAGTACTTC.

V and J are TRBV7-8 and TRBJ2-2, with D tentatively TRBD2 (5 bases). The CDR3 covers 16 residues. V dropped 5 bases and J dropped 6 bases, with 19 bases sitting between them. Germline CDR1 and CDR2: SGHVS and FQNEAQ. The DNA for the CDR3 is TGTGCCAGCAGCCTCACTAGTCCGGCCAACCCCGGGGAGCTGTTTTTT. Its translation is CASSLTSPANPGELFF. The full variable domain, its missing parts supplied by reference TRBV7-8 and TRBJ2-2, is GAGVSQSPRYKVAKRGQDVALRCDPISGHVSLFWYQQALGQGPEFLTYFQNEAQLDKSGLPSDRFFAERPEGSVSTLKIQRTQQEDSAVYLCASSLTSPANPGELFFGEGSRLTVL.

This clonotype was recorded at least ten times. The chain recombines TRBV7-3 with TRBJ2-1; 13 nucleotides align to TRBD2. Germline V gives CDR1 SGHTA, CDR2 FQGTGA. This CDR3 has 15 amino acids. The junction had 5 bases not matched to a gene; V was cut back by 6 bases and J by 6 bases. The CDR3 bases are TGTGCCAGCAGTTCTGGACTAGCGGGAGTCAATGAGCAGTTCTTC. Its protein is CASSSGLAGVNEQFF.

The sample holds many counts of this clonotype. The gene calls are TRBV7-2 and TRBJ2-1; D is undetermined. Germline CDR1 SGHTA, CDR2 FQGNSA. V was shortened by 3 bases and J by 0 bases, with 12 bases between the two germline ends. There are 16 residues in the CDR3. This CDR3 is CASSLDPSSSYNEQFF. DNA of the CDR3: TGTGCCAGCAGCTTGGACCCATCGAGCTCCTACAATGAGCAGTTCTTC.

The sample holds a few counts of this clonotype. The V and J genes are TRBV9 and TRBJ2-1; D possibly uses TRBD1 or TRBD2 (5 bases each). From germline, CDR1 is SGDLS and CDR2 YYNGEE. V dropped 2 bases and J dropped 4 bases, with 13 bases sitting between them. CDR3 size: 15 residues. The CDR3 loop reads CASSVTGTSYNEQFF. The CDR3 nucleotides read TGTGCCAGCAGCGTTACCGGGACGAGTTACAATGAGCAGTTCTTC.

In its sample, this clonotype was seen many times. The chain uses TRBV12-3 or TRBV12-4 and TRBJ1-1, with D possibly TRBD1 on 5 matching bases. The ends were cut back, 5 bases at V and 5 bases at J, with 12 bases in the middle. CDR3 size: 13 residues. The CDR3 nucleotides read TGTGCCAGCAGTCCCGGGGCGCGGACTGAAGCTTTCTTT. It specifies CASSPGARTEAFF.

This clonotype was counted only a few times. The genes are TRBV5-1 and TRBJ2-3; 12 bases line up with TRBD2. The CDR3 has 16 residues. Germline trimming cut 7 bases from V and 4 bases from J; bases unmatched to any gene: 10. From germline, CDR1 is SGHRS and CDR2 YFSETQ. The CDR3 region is CASSKASGGGSDTQYF. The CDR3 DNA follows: TGCGCCAGCTCGAAGGCTAGCGGGGGGGGATCAGATACGCAGTATTTT.

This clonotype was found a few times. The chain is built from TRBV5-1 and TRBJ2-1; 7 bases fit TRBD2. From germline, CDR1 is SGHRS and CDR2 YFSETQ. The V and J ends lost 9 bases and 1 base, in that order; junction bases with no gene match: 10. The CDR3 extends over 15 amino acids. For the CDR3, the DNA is TGCGCCACTGCCCTAAGCGGGGCGTCCTACAATGAGCAGTTCTTC. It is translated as CATALSGASYNEQFF.

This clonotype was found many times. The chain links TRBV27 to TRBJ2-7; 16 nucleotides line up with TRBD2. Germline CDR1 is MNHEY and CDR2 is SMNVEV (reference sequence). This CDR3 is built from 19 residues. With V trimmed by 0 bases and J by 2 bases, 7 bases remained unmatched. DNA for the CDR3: TGTGCCAGCAGTTTATCGGGGACTAGCGGGGGGGCCTTCCCCTACGAGCAGTACTTC. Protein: CASSLSGTSGGAFPYEQYF.

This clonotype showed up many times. CDR3 coding DNA: TGTGCCAGCAGCTTAGGAGGCATTCAGTACTTC. This sequence encodes CASSLGGIQYF. The V and J genes are TRBV7-8 and TRBJ2-4; D is unclear. The CDR3 has 11 amino acids. The V gene lost 1 base and the J gene lost 9 bases, with 4 bases spanning the gap. The germline gives CDR1 SGHVS, CDR2 FQNEAQ.

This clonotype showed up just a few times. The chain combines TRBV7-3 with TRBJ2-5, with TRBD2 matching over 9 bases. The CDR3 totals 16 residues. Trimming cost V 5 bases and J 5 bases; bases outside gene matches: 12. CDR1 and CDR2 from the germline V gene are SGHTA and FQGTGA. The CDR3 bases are TGTGCCAGCAGCCCCGGACGAGCGGGGGGTAGGGAGACCCAGTACTTC. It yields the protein CASSPGRAGGRETQYF.

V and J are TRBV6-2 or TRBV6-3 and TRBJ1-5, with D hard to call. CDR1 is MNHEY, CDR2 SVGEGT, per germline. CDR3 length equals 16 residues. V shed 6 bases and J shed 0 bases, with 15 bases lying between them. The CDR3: CASRGLKRDSNQPQHF. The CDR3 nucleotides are TGTGCCAGCAGAGGCCTTAAAAGAGATAGCAATCAGCCCCAGCATTTT.

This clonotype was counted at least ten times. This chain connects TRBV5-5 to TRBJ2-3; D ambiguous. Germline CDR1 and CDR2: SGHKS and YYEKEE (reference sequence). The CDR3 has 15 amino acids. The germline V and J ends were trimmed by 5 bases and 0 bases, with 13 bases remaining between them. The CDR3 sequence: CASRWTLDSTDTQYF. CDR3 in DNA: TGTGCCAGCAGGTGGACCCTGGACAGCACAGATACGCAGTATTTT.

The CDR3 sequence is CASSSRTDYGYTF. CDR3 DNA sequence: TGTGCCAGCAGCTCCAGGACAGACTATGGCTACACCTTC. The gene calls are TRBV7-2 and TRBJ1-2; maybe TRBD1 (6 bases). The CDR3 is 13 amino acids. Between the trimmed V and J ends, which lost 4 bases and 3 bases, there was a span of 9 bases. The germline V gene has CDR1 SGHTA and CDR2 FQGNSA.

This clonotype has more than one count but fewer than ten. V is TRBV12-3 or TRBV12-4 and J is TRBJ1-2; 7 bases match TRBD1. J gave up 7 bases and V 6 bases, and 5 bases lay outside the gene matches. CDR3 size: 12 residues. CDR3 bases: TGTGCCAGCAGCAGGGGGGGGGCTGGCTACACCTTC. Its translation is CASSRGGAGYTF.